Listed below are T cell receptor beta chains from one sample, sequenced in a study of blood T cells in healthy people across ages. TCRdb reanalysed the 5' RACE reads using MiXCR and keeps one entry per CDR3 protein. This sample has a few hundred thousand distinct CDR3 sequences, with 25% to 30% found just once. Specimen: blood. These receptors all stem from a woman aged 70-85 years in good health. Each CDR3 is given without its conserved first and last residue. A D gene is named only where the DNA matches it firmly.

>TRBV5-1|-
ASSLGHTDTQY
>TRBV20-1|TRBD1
SAGIDRDQPQH
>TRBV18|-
ASSPGGVPDTQY
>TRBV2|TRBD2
ASSEQGLEIYEQF
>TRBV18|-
ASSPPGANEKLF
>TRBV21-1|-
ASSGALKTQETQY
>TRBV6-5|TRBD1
ASSYSRDRGNTGELF
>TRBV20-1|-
SARDPSTSSYEQY
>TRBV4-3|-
ASSQPGADTQY
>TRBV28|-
ASSFGSGGGNTIY
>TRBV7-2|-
ASSRTGLEAKNIQY
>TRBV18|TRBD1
ASSPHSGGEQY
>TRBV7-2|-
ASSQDRYQETQY
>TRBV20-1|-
SASSQETQY
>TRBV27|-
ASSRQVVAGELF
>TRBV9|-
ASSVEGSYGYT
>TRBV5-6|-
ASSFSWSPSNEQF
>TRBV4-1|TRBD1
ASYPERGGRNEKLF
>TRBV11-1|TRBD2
ASSLARASGGIYEQY
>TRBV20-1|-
SASLLAWDNEQF
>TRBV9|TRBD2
ASSALAGNYNEQF
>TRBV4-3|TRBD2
ASSQGPEGRVETQY
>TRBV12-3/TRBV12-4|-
ASRSWFNTGELF
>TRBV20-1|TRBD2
SARWSTGGKNERF
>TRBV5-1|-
ASTLRGWRVDTEAF
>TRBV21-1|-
ASSPRGDPT
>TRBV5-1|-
AGSFGQPQETQY
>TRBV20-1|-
SASRRVYEQY
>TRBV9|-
ASAYMITGELF
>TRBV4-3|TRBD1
ASSQDYRGLEQY
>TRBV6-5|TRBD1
ASSYSTGSNYGYT
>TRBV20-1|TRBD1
SALAGTGRGVTTEAF
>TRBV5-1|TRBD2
ASSQAPAGAYNEQF
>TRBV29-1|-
SVTDGGGEELF
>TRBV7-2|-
ASSLQASGVADTQY
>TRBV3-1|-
ASSPGGLPHYEQY
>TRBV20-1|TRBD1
SARDTLGGHRGGYT
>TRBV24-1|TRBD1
ATSDPRDSNEQF
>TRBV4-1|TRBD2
ASSHTAGGPYEQY
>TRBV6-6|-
ASSQTPRGEKLF
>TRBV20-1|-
SARVSGDFGYT
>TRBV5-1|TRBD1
ASSVTQGGQETQY
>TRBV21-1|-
ASSRRGRVYQPKH
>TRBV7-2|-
ASSYSDRTGYT
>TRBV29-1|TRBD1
SVGGQGSTDTRY
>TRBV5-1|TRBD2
ASSAGRGLSSDEQF
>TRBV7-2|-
ASSLPGGYETQY
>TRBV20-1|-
SATVGAPFSGNTIY
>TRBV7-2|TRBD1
ASSPNRGQPQH
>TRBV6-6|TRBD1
ASSDRAHREKLF
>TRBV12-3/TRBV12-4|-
ASSLEFTSGNTIY
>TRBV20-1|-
SARDGRRYSTDTQY
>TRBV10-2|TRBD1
ASKQGAPGANTYSNQPQH
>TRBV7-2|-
ASSLAVGFQETQY